This entry describes one T cell receptor beta chain. CDR1 and CDR2 from the germline V gene are LNHDA and SQIVND (reference sequence). This CDR3 has 14 amino acids. V was shortened by 9 bases and J by 5 bases, with 17 bases between the two germline ends. TCRdb itself ran the reads through MiXCR, one entry per CDR3 protein. The table records about 190,000 distinct CDR3 sequences, roughly 27% of them present only once. These data originate in a study of T cell repertoires in cytomegalovirus infection. Study background: CMV infection together with matching HLA type was indicated by public TCR beta signatures.

Sequences were obtained from PBMCs. The rearrangement uses TRBV19 and TRBJ2-1; tentatively, D is TRBD1 (6 bases). This TCR derives from a human donor in good health (CMV status not recorded). Some clones in this sample may be carry-over from other donors' samples. CDR3 in DNA: TGTGCCAGCCAACCGGACAGAACAAACAATGAGCAGTTCTTC. This gives the protein CASQPDRTNNEQFF.